The 9 T cell receptor beta chains below were found in one sample sequenced in a study of T cell responses to AZD1222 COVID-19 vaccine. The method was immunoSEQ multiplex PCR; TCRdb's version includes in-frame clones alone and lacks a portion of them. The table has about 61,000 clones, roughly 90% seen once; the top ten hold 4.9%. Sequences were derived from peripheral blood, sampled on day 0 of AZD1222 vaccination. The receptors here all came from an adult in good health.

This clone was seen a single time. The chain has TRBV6-6 and TRBJ1-5, with 9 bases matching TRBD1. The germline CDR1 and CDR2 sequences are MNHNY and SVGAGI (reference sequence). V lost 7 bases and J lost 7; bases outside the gene matches: 5. This CDR3 contains 13 residues. DNA for the CDR3: TGTGCCAGCATACCGGACAGGGGACAGCCCCAGCATTTT. It yields the protein CASIPDRGQPQHF.

This clone showed up just once. This chain links TRBV7-9 with TRBJ1-2; 7 nucleotides agree with TRBD1. Looked up from germline, CDR1 is SEHNR and CDR2 is FQNEAQ (reference sequence). The CDR3 length is 13 residues. The junction had 8 bases not matched to a gene; V was cut back by 5 bases and J by 8 bases. The chain's CDR3 is CASSPGTAEGYTF. CDR3 nucleotides: TGTGCCAGCAGCCCCGGGACAGCCGAAGGCTACACCTTC. Based on the CDR3 plus reference TRBV7-9 and TRBJ1-2, the full variable domain is DTGVSQNPRHKITKRGQNVTFRCDPISEHNRLYWYRQTLGQGPEFLTYFQNEAQLEKSRLLSDRFSAERPKGSFSTLEIQRTEQGDSAMYLCASSPGTAEGYTFGSGTRLTVV.

The CDR3 DNA reads as TGTGCCAGCAGCTTAGACCGACAGGGGGCGCGGTATGGCTACACCTTC. Protein product: CASSLDRQGARYGYTF. This chain joins TRBV7-8 and TRBJ1-2, with 10 nucleotides matching TRBD1. The CDR3 sequence is 16 residues long. Germline values: CDR1 SGHVS, CDR2 FQNEAQ. V lost 1 base, J lost 5 bases, and 7 bases stayed unmatched.

The chain has TRBV3-1 (or the pseudogene TRBV3-2) and TRBJ2-3, with TRBD2 as a possible D gene (5 bases). With 4 bases removed from V and 2 bases from J, the gap between germline ends came to 10 bases. The CDR3 is 14 amino acids. From germline, CDR1 is LGHDT and CDR2 YNNKEL (reference sequence). The CDR3 DNA sequence: TGTGCCAGCAGCCCGGGGATTCCCACAGATACGCAGTATTTT. It codes for CASSPGIPTDTQYF.

V and J are TRBV7-6 and TRBJ2-1; 15 bases align to TRBD2. Germline assignment: CDR1 SGHVS and CDR2 FNYEAQ. This CDR3 is built from 16 residues. The V gene end was trimmed by 5 bases and the J gene end by 6 bases; junction bases not matched to a gene: 5. CDR3 sequence reads: CASSLGLAGGSNEQFF. Written as DNA, the CDR3 is TGTGCCAGCAGCCTTGGACTAGCGGGGGGGAGCAATGAGCAGTTCTTC.

This chain joins TRBV5-1 and TRBJ1-2; 10 positions agree with TRBD1. This CDR3 region has 15 residues. V lost 4 bases, J lost 8 bases, and 11 bases stayed unmatched. Germline V lookup: CDR1 SGHRS, CDR2 YFSETQ. The CDR3 loop reads CASSPGQGSLLGYTF. In DNA form, the CDR3 reads TGCGCCAGCAGCCCGGGACAGGGGAGTTTATTAGGCTACACCTTC.

The chain carries TRBV10-3 and TRBJ1-3; maybe TRBD1 (5 bases). The CDR3 runs 15 residues. The germline gives CDR1 ENHRY, CDR2 SYGVKD. V lost 8 bases and J 2 bases, leaving 16 bases between the germline ends. The CDR3 DNA follows: TGTGCCATCGGCGGGGGGTTAGGTACTGGAAACACCATATATTTT. As protein: CAIGGGLGTGNTIYF.

The chain is built from TRBV6-5 and TRBJ1-2; D is unclear. The CDR3 contains 15 residues. V was pared by 0 bases and J by 0 bases, with 8 bases between. Per germline, CDR1 MNHEY and CDR2 SVGAGI. The CDR3 DNA reads TGTGCCAGCAGTTACTCTGGCCAAGCTAACTATGGCTACACCTTC. It yields the protein CASSYSGQANYGYTF.

This clone occurred once. CDR3 amino acids: CASSLGLGAYEQYF. CDR3 coding DNA: TGCGCCAGCAGCTTGGGTTTGGGGGCCTACGAGCAGTACTTC. This chain joins TRBV5-1 and TRBJ2-7; D possibly uses TRBD1 or TRBD2 (5 bases each). Trimming removed 0 bases at V and 2 bases at J, with 9 bases between. The CDR3 length is 14 residues. Germline values: CDR1 SGHRS, CDR2 YFSETQ.